The 25 T cell receptor beta chains in this list originate from one sample, sequenced in a study of metastatic and nonmetastatic thyroid tumors. Through MiXCR, TCRdb re-clonotyped the PCR reads. This sample has about 56,000 clones, with 25% to 35% found just once. Until they underwent thyroid surgery, no patient had received any treatment. The sequencing sample was made of blood. These receptors all stem from a female donor with papillary thyroid cancer or a benign thyroid nodule (not recorded which). Some clones in this sample may be carry-over from other donors' samples.

Here the CDR3 reads CASRPRTSGIYTGELFF. Written as DNA, the CDR3 is TGTGCCAGCAGACCGAGGACTAGCGGGATATACACCGGGGAGCTGTTTTTT. The V and J genes are TRBV27 and TRBJ2-2, with 12 positions matching TRBD2. Losses at the gene ends were 6 bases for V and 3 bases for J; bases not matched to a gene: 8. The CDR3 is 17 amino acids. The germline V gene encodes CDR1 MNHEY and CDR2 SMNVEV (reference sequence).

Sample share makes this clone medium-sized. The rearrangement links TRBV2 to TRBJ1-2; unclear D gene. Germline V gene data show CDR1 as SNHLY and CDR2 as FYNNEI. The CDR3 has 11 amino acids. Trimming removed 3 bases from V and 10 bases from J, with 9 bases in between. CDR3 amino acids: CASSDRIVYTF. CDR3 nucleotides: TGTGCCAGCAGTGACCGAATAGTCTACACCTTC.

This clone was detected only a few times. The chain recombines TRBV6-2 or TRBV6-3 with TRBJ2-1; 12 bases align to TRBD2. J lost 4 bases, V lost 4 bases, and 20 bases had no gene match. The CDR3 sequence is 21 residues long. Germline values: CDR1 MNHEY, CDR2 SVGEGT. In DNA form, the CDR3 reads TGTGCCAGCAGTTCCCGACAGGCCTTTCTTCCGACTAGCGGGAGATACAATGAGCAGTTCTTC. Amino acids: CASSSRQAFLPTSGRYNEQFF.

This clone has a handful of counts. The V call is TRBV6-1, the J call TRBJ2-3; D is unclear. The CDR3 spans 13 residues. CDR1 is MNHNS, CDR2 SASEGT, per germline. V shed 6 bases and J shed 1 base, with 8 bases lying between them. In DNA, the CDR3 is TGTGCCAGCAGAGTGACCGGCACAGATACGCAGTATTTT. This translates into CASRVTGTDTQYF.

The V and J genes are TRBV9 and TRBJ1-6; 10 bases match TRBD1. The V gene's germline CDR1 is SGDLS and CDR2 YYNGEE. CDR3 length: 15 residues. V trimming: 4 bases; J trimming: 9 bases; junction bases outside the gene matches: 7. CDR3 sequence reads: CASSPRTGGISPLHF. CDR3 DNA: TGTGCCAGCAGCCCCCGGACAGGGGGAATTTCACCCCTCCACTTT.

By frequency in the sample, this clone is large (0.1 to 1%). V gene TRBV19 combines with J gene TRBJ2-1; D is unclear. Germline V gene sequence: CDR1 LNHDA, CDR2 SQIVND (reference sequence). V lost 5 bases and J lost 10, with 15 bases in between. The CDR3 has 13 residues. DNA of the CDR3: TGTGCCAGTAGTGCAACAGTCGGGTACGAGCAGTTCTTC. Protein product: CASSATVGYEQFF.

This clone was counted between two and nine times. The chain couples TRBV12-3 or TRBV12-4 to TRBJ1-2; D is possibly TRBD1 (5 bases). This CDR3 is 14 amino acids long. The V end lost 5 bases, the J end lost 6 bases, and 16 bases lay between the germline ends. This CDR3 reads CASSRFRGINGYTF. In nucleotides, the CDR3 is TGTGCCAGCAGTCGATTTAGGGGTATAAATGGCTACACCTTC.

V and J are TRBV5-1 and TRBJ2-7, with D possibly being TRBD1 (6 bases). The length of the CDR3 is 14 residues. In germline, CDR1 is SGHRS, CDR2 YFSETQ. Trimming took off 2 bases at V and 1 base at J, with 10 bases between the two ends. The CDR3 here is CASSFSGESYEQYF. For the CDR3, the DNA is TGCGCCAGCAGCTTCTCAGGGGAATCCTACGAGCAGTACTTC.

In its sample, this clone was seen a few times. At one end the junction does not follow the germline gene, possibly because of a read error. The chain combines TRBV27 with TRBJ2-7; 10 nucleotides line up with TRBD1. The CDR3 loop spans 16 amino acids. Per the germline V gene, CDR1 is MNHEY and CDR2 is SMNVEV (reference sequence). In nucleotides, the CDR3 is TGTGCCGGCAGAGAAGCCTCCGGGACAGGGGATTACGAGCAGTACTTC. Translation: CAGREASGTGDYEQYF.

The sample holds a few counts of this clone. The rearrangement uses TRBV28 and TRBJ1-2; no reliable D call. Trimming removed 7 bases from V and 5 bases from J, with 11 bases in between. Germline values: CDR1 MDHEN, CDR2 SYDVKM. There are 12 residues in the CDR3. The CDR3 is CASTTIKYGYTF. The CDR3 region has the DNA TGTGCCAGCACCACAATTAAATATGGCTACACCTTC.

Only a few counts were recorded for this clone. The chain has TRBV6-4 and TRBJ2-6; D assignment may be TRBD1 or TRBD2 (5 bases each). The V gene's germline CDR1 is MRHNA and CDR2 SNTAGT. Deletions cut 3 bases from V and 2 bases from J, with 8 bases between. This CDR3 has 15 residues. Here the CDR3 reads CASSERGAGANVLTF. CDR3 nucleotides: TGTGCCAGCAGTGAAAGGGGAGCTGGGGCCAACGTCCTGACTTTC.

This clone showed up just a few times. The chain recombines TRBV12-3 or TRBV12-4 with TRBJ2-7, with TRBD2 as a possible D gene (6 bases). The V and J ends lost 2 bases and 6 bases respectively, with 8 bases between them. This CDR3 spans 12 amino acids. The CDR3: CASSLRESEQYF. In nucleotides, the CDR3 is TGTGCCAGCAGTTTACGGGAGTCCGAGCAGTACTTC.

There are a few counts of this clone. In nucleotides, the CDR3 is TGCAGTGCTAGTAATTCCCGGGAGCATGAAGGCTACACCTTC. As protein: CSASNSREHEGYTF. This chain uses TRBV20-1 with TRBJ1-2; D is unresolved. V was clipped by 3 bases and J by 8 bases, with 19 bases between them. The CDR3 length is 14 residues. Germline V lookup: CDR1 DFQATT, CDR2 SNEGSKA (reference sequence).

This clone was seen only a few times. This rearrangement joins TRBV28 to TRBJ1-5; 7 nucleotides agree with TRBD1. With V trimmed by 7 bases and J by 5 bases, 8 bases remained unmatched. The V gene's germline CDR1 is MDHEN and CDR2 SYDVKM. The CDR3 has 14 amino acids. In DNA, the CDR3 is TGTGCCAGCACTGGTTGGGACAGCCATCAGCCCCAGCATTTT. This gives the protein CASTGWDSHQPQHF.

The chain links TRBV4-2 to TRBJ1-6, with unresolved D. This CDR3 spans 16 amino acids. Trimming pared 0 bases from V and 3 bases from J, leaving 9 bases between. Germline V lookup: CDR1 LGHNA, CDR2 YNFKEQ. The DNA for the CDR3 is TGTGCCAGCAGCCAAGATGTAGGGAACTATAATTCACCCCTCCACTTT. This gives the protein CASSQDVGNYNSPLHF.

The chain combines TRBV10-3 with TRBJ2-3; a weak D match, TRBD1 (7 bases). This CDR3 has 16 residues. V lost 4 bases, J lost 6 bases, and 20 bases lay in between. Germline V lookup: CDR1 ENHRY, CDR2 SYGVKD. DNA of the CDR3: TGTGCCATCAGTGGGATCGGAGGGGGCGATTTGGATACGCAGTATTTT. Encoded protein: CAISGIGGGDLDTQYF.

Concerning this clone itself: The same CDR3 arises from other DNA sequences in this sample as well. The chain uses TRBV19 and TRBJ2-4; D is perhaps TRBD1 (6 bases). This CDR3 is 15 amino acids long. Germline V gene data show CDR1 as LNHDA and CDR2 as SQIVND (reference sequence). Deletions cut 3 bases from V and 6 bases from J, with 15 bases between. CDR3: CASSIRGLSLNIQYF. CDR3 in DNA: TGTGCCAGTAGTATCAGGGGTTTGAGCCTAAACATTCAGTACTTC. The whole variable domain, remainder taken from reference TRBV19 and TRBJ2-4, is DGGITQSPKYLFRKEGQNVTLSCEQNLNHDAMYWYRQDPGQGLRLIYYSQIVNDFQKGDIAEGYSVSREKKESFPLTVTSAQKNPTAFYLCASSIRGLSLNIQYFGAGTRLSVL.

The V call is TRBV6-1, the J call TRBJ2-3; TRBD1 matches at 8 bases. CDR3 length: 14 amino acids. The V and J ends lost 6 bases and 2 bases, in that order; junction bases with no gene match: 4. Germline values: CDR1 MNHNS, CDR2 SASEGT. CDR3 sequence reads: CASRRDRSTDTQYF. DNA for the CDR3: TGTGCCAGCAGGAGGGACAGGTCCACAGATACGCAGTATTTT.

This clone was counted many times. The J gene is TRBJ2-1, the V gene TRBV2; 10 bases agree with TRBD2. There are 16 residues in the CDR3. CDR1 and CDR2 (germline): SNHLY, FYNNEI. The V segment lost 6 bases and the J segment 5 bases; nucleotides outside the gene matches: 10. CDR3 in amino acids: CASRTLTSGIDNEQFF. CDR3 nucleotide sequence: TGTGCCAGCAGAACTCTTACTAGCGGGATTGACAATGAGCAGTTCTTC.

This clone was seen more than once but under ten times. CDR3: CASSSQGWEQFF. The CDR3 bases are TGTGCCAGCAGTTCCCAGGGTTGGGAGCAGTTCTTC. The V call is TRBV6-1, the J call TRBJ2-1, with D tentatively TRBD1 (5 bases). V was clipped by 5 bases and J by 10 bases, with 12 bases between them. CDR3 length: 12 amino acids. Looked up from germline, CDR1 is MNHNS and CDR2 is SASEGT.

On this clone: Other DNA variants within this sample encode the same CDR3. This chain joins TRBV6-2 or TRBV6-3 and TRBJ2-5; D is possibly TRBD1 or TRBD2 (5 bases each). Germline V gene sequence: CDR1 MNHEY, CDR2 SVGEGT. This CDR3 contains 16 residues. The V gene lost 6 bases and the J gene lost 2 bases, with 19 bases spanning the gap. CDR3: CASRARTGAGQETQYF. The CDR3 nucleotides read TGTGCCAGCAGAGCTCGAACCGGGGCAGGGCAAGAGACCCAGTACTTC.

The V call is TRBV25-1, the J call TRBJ2-2; the D is unclear. The V end lost 1 base, the J end lost 4 bases, and 4 bases lay between the germline ends. There are 13 residues in the CDR3. From germline, CDR1 is MGHDK and CDR2 SYGVNS. CDR3: CASSEWGTGELFF. The CDR3 coding sequence is TGTGCCAGCAGTGAATGGGGCACCGGGGAGCTGTTTTTT.

This clone was observed a handful of times. The chain links TRBV6-2 or TRBV6-3 to TRBJ2-3, with TRBD2 matching 10 bases. The V gene's germline CDR1 is MNHEY and CDR2 SVGEGT. Trimming cost V 7 bases and J 7 bases; bases outside gene matches: 11. The CDR3 consists of 15 residues. CDR3 in amino acids: CASTDQREGHNTQYF. Here the CDR3 DNA reads TGTGCCAGCACAGATCAGCGGGAGGGCCACAATACGCAGTATTTT.

With respect to this clone: The germline gene is not matched at one end of the junction; a read error may be the cause. V and J are TRBV6-1 and TRBJ2-7; D possibly corresponds to TRBD1 (5 bases). The CDR3 runs 15 residues. CDR1 is MNHNS and CDR2 is SASEGT in the germline V gene. CDR3: CPSSSKGQASYEQYF. The DNA for the CDR3 is TGTCCCAGCAGCTCAAAGGGGCAAGCCTCCTACGAGCAGTACTTC.

In this sample, this clone turned up a few times. The rearrangement joins TRBV28 to TRBJ1-2, with D perhaps TRBD1 (6 bases). Germline V CDR1 and CDR2: MDHEN, SYDVKM. CDR3 length: 12 residues. Between the trimmed V and J ends, which lost 6 bases and 4 bases, there was a span of 9 bases. The CDR3 bases are TGTGCCAGCAGAGCGACAGGCTATGGCTACACCTTC. Translation: CASRATGYGYTF.